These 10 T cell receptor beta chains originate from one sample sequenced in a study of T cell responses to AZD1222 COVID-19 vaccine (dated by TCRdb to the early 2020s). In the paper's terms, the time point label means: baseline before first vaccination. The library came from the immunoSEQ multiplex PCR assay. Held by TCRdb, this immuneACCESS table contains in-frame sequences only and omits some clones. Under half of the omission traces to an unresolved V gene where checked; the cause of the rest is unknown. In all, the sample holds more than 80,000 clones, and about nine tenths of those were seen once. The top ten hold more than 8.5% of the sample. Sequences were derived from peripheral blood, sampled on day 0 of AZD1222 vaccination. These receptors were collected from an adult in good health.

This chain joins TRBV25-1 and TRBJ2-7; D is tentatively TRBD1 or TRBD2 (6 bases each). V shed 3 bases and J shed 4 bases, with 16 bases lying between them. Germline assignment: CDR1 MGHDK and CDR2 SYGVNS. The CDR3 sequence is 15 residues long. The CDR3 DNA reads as TGTGCCAGCAGTGAGTCCATAGGGGGGCGGTACGAGCAGTACTTC. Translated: CASSESIGGRYEQYF.

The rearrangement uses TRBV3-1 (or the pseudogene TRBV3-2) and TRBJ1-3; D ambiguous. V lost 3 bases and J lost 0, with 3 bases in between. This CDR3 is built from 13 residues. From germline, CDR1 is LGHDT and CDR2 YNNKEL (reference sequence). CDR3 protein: CASSHGSGNTIYF. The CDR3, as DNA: TGTGCCAGCAGCCATGGCTCTGGAAACACCATATATTTT.

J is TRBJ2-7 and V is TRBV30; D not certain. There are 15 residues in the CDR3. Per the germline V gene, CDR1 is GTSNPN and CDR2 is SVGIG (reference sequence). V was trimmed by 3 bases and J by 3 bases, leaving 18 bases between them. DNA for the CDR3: TGTGCCTGGAGCCGCGAAGTCAGGCCCTACTACGAGCAGTACTTC. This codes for CAWSREVRPYYEQYF. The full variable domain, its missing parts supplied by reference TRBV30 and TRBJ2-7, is SQTIHQWPATLVQPVGSPLSLECTVEGTSNPNLYWYRQAAGRGLQLLFYSVGIGQISSEVPQNLSASRPQDRQFILSSKKLLLSDSGFYLCAWSREVRPYYEQYFGPGTRLTVT.

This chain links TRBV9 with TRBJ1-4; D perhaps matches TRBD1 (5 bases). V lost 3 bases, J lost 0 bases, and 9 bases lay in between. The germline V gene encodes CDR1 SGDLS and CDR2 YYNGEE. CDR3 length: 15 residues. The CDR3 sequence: CASSAGHTTNEKLFF. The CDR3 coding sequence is TGTGCCAGCAGCGCGGGGCACACAACTAATGAAAAACTGTTTTTT.

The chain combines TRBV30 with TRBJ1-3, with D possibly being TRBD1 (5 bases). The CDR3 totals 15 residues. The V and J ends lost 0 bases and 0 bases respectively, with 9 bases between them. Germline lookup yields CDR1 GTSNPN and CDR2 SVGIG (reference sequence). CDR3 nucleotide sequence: TGTGCCTGGAGTGTACCGGGGCTCTCTGGAAACACCATATATTTT. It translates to CAWSVPGLSGNTIYF.

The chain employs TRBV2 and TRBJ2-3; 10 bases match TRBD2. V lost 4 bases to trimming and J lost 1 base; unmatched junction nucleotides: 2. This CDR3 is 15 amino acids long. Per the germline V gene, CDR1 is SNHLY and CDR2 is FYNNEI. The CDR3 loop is CASSVLAGGTDTQYF. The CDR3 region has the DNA TGTGCCAGCAGTGTCCTAGCGGGGGGCACAGATACGCAGTATTTT. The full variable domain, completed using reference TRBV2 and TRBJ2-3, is EPEVTQTPSHQVTQMGQEVILRCVPISNHLYFYWYRQILGQKVEFLVSFYNNEISEKSEIFDDQFSVERPDGSNFTLKIRSTKLEDSAMYFCASSVLAGGTDTQYFGPGTRLTVL.

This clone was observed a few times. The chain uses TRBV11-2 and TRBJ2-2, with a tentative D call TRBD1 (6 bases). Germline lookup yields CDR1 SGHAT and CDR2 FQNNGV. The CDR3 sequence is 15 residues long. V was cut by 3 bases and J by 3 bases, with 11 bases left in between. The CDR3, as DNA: TGTGCCAGCAGCTTGAGACAGGCCGACACCGGGGAGCTGTTTTTT. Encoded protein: CASSLRQADTGELFF.

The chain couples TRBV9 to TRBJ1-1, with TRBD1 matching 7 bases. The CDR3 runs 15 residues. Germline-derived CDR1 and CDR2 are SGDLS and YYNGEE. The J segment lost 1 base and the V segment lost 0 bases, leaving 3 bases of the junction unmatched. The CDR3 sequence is CASSVGWTGNTEAFF. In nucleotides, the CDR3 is TGTGCCAGCAGCGTAGGATGGACAGGGAACACTGAAGCTTTCTTT.

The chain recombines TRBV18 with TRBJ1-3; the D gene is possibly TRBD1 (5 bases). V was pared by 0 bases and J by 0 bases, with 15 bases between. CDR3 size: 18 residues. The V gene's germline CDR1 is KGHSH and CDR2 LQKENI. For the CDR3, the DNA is TGTGCCAGCTCACCACCGGGAACAGGAAGCCTCTCTGGAAACACCATATATTTT. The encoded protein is CASSPPGTGSLSGNTIYF.

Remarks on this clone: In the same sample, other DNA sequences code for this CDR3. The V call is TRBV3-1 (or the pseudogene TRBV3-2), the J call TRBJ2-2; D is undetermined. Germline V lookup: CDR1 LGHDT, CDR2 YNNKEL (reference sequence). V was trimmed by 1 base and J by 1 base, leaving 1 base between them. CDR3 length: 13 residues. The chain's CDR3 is CASSQVNTGELFF. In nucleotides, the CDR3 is TGTGCCAGCAGCCAAGTGAACACCGGGGAGCTGTTTTTT.